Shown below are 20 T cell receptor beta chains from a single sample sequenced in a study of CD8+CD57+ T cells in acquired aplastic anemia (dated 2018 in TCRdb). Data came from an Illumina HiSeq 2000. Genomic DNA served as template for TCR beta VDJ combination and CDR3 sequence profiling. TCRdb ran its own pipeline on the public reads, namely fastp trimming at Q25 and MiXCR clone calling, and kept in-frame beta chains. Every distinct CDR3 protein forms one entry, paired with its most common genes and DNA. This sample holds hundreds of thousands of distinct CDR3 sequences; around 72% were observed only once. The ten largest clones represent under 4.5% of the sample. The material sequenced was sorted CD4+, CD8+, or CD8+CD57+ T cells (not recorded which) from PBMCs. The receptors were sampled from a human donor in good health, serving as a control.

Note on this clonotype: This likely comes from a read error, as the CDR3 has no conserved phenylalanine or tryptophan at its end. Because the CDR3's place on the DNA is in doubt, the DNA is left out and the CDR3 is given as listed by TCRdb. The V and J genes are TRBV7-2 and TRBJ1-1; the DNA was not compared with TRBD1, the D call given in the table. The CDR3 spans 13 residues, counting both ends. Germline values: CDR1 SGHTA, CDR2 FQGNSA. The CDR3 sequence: CASRSAGGLSEKL.

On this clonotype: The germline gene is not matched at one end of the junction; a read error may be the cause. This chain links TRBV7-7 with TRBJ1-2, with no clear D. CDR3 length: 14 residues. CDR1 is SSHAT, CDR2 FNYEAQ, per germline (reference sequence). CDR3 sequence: CASSLDRNEKLFFF. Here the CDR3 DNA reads TGTGCTAGCAGCTTAGACCGGAATGAAAAACTGTTTTTTTTC.

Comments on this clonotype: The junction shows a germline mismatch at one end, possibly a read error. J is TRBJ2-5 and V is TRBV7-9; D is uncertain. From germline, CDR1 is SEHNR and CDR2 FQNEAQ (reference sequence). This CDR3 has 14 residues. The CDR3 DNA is TGTGCCAGCAGCTTAGCTCTAGACCAAGAGACCCAGTATTTC. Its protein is CASSLALDQETQYF.

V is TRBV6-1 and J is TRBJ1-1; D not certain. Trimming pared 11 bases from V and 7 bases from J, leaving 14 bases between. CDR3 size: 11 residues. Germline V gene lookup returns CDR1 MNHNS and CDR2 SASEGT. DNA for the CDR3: TGTGCCGGCGCCGGGATACGTGAAGCTTTCTTT. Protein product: CAGAGIREAFF.

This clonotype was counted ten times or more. The CDR3 region is CSAHGRNQPQHF. CDR3 bases: TGCAGTGCCCACGGACGGAATCAGCCCCAGCATTTT. J is TRBJ1-5 and V is TRBV20-1; D not resolved. This CDR3 has 12 residues. The V and J ends lost 6 bases and 4 bases respectively, with 10 bases between them. Germline V lookup: CDR1 DFQATT, CDR2 SNEGSKA (reference sequence).

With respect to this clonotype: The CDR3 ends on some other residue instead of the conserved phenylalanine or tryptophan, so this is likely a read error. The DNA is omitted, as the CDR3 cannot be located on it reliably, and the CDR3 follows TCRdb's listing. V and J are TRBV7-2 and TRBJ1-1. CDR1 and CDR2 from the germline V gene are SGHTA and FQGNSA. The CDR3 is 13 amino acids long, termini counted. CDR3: CASSLASGVYEQY.

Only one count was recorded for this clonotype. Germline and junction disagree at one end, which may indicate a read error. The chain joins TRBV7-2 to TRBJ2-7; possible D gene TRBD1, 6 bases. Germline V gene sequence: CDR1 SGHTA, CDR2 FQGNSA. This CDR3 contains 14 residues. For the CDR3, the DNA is TGTGCCAGCAGACAAACAACAGGGCGGAACACTGAAGCTTTC. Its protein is CASRQTTGRNTEAF.

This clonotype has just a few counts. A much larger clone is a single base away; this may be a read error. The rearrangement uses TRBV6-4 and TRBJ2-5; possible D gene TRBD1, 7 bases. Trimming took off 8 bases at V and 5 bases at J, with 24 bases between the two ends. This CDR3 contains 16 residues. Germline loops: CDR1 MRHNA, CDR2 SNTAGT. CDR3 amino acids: CASRPGGPGGRETQYF. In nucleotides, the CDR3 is TGTGCCAGCCGCCCAGGGGGGCCAGGGGGTCGGGAGACCCAGTACTTC.

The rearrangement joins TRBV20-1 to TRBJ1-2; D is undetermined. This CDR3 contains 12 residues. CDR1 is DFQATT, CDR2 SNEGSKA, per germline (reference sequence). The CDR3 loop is CSARPGVGGYTF. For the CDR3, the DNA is TGCAGCGCTCGACCAGGCGTGGGCGGCTACACCTTC.

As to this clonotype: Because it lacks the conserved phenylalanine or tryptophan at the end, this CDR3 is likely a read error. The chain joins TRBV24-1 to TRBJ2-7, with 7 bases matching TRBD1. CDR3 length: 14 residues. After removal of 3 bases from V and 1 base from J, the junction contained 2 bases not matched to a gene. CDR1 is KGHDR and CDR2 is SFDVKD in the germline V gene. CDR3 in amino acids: CATSDTDRSYEQYL. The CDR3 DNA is TGTGCCACCAGTGATACGGACAGGTCCTACGAGCAGTACCTC.

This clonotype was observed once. The CDR3 DNA reads TGTGCCAGCAGCGTCAGGACTAGCGGGGGGGCCTCCGAGCAGTACTTC. Translating gives CASSVRTSGGASEQYF. V and J are TRBV9 and TRBJ2-7, with 15 bases lining up with TRBD2. Germline V gene data show CDR1 as SGDLS and CDR2 as YYNGEE. The CDR3 runs to 16 residues. V gave up 2 bases and J gave up 6 bases; unmatched junction bases: 6. Drawing the rest from reference TRBV9 and TRBJ2-7, the complete variable domain is DSGVTQTPKHLITATGQRVTLRCSPRSGDLSVYWYQQSLDQGLQFLIQYYNGEERAKGNILERFSAQQFPDLHSELNLSSLELGDSALYFCASSVRTSGGASEQYFGPGTRLTVT.

CDR3 loop: CASSLEGRDTIYF. The CDR3 DNA reads TGTGCCAGCAGCTTAGAGGGTAGGGACACCATATATTTT. The V gene is TRBV11-2, the J gene TRBJ1-3; D unresolved. Deletions cut 0 bases from V and 8 bases from J, with 8 bases between. Germline V lookup: CDR1 SGHAT, CDR2 FQNNGV. The CDR3 spans 13 residues.

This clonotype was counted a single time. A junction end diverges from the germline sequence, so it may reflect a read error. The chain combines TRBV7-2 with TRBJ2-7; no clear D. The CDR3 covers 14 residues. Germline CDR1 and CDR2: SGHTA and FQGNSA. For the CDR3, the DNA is TGTGCCAGCAGCAAACTCACAGAGGAGAACCAGCACTACTTC. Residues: CASSKLTEENQHYF.

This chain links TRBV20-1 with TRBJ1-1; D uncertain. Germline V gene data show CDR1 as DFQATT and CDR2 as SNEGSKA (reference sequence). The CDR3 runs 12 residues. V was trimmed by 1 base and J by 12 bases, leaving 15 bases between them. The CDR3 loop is CSARGVGPNTFF. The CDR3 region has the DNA TGCAGTGCTAGAGGCGTCGGACCGAACACTTTCTTT.

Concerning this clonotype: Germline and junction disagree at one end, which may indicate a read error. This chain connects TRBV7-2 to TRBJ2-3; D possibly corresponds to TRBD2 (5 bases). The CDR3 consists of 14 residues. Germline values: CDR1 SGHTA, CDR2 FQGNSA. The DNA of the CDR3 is TGTGCCAGCAGCTTGCCTACTAGGCCAGATCCGCAGTATTTT. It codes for CASSLPTRPDPQYF.

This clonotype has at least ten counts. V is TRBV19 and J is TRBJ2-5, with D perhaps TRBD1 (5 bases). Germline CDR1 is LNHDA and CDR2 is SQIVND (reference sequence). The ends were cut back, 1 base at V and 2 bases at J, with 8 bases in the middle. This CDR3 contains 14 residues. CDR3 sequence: CASSIGGRQETQYF. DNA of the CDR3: TGTGCCAGTAGTATAGGGGGCCGACAAGAGACCCAGTACTTC.

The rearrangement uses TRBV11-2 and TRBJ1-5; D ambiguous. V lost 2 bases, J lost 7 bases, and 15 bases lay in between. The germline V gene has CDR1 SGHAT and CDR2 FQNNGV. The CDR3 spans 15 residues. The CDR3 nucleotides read TGTGCCAGCAGCTTATCTTACGAGCCTGGCCAGCCCCAGCATTTT. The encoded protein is CASSLSYEPGQPQHF.

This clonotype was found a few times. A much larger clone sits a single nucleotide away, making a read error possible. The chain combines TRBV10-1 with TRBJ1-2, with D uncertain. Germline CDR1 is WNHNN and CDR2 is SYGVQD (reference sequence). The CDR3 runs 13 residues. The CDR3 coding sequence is TGTGCCAGCAAGAGACGGGCTAACTATGGCTACACCTTC. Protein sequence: CASKRRANYGYTF.

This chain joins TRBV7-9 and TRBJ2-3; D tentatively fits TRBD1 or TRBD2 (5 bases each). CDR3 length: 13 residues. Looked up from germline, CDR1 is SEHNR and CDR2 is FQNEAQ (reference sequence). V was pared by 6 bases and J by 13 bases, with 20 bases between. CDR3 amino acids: CASSGGETDNEYF. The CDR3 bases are TGTGCCAGCAGTGGGGGAGAGACCGATAATGAGTATTTT.

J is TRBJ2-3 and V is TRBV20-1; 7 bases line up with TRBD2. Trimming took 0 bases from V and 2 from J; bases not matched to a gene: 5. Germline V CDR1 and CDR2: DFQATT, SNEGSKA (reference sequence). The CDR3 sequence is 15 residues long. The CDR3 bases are TGCAGTGCTAGAGATATGCTAGCGGTCACAGATACGCAGTATTTT. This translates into CSARDMLAVTDTQYF.